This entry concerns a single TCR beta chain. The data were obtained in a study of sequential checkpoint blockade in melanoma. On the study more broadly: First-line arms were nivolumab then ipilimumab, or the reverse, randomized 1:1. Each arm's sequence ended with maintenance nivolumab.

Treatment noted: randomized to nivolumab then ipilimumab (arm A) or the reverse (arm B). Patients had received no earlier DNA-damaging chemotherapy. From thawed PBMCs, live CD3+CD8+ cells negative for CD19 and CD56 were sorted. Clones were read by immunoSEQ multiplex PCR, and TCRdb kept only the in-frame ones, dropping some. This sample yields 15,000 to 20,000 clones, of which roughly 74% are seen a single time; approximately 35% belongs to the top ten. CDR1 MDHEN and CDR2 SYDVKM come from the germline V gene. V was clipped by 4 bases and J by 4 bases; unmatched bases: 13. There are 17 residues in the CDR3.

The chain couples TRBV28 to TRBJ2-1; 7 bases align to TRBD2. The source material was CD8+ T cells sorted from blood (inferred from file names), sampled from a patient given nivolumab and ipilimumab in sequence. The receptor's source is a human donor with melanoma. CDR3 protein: CASSSGGGSFSYNEQFF. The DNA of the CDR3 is TGTGCCAGCAGTTCGGGAGGCGGGAGTTTTTCGTACAATGAGCAGTTCTTC. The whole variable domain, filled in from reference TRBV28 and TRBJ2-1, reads DVKVTQSSRYLVKRTGEKVFLECVQDMDHENMFWYRQDPGLGLRLIYFSYDVKMKEKGDIPEGYSVSREKKERFSLILESASTNQTSMYLCASSSGGGSFSYNEQFFGPGTRLTVL.